The clone carrying this TCR beta chain turned up a few times. The antigen is not known. The CDR3 sequence is 14 residues long. V gave up 6 bases and J gave up 3 bases, with 15 bases separating them. Germline V gene lookup returns CDR1 MNHEY and CDR2 SMNVEV (reference sequence). The PCR used 60 Vbeta and 13 Jbeta primers. The protocol was immunoSEQ multiplex PCR, while the TCRdb copy is restricted to in-frame clones and leaves out a portion. Of under 150,000 clones detected, under 85% appear once; the ten largest clones hold roughly 1.6%. The data derive from a study of cytomegalovirus exposure and HLA in healthy donors. Whole-study context: In an earlier analysis, 95 million to 130 million unique TCR beta sequences were found from 150 million to 200 million T cells. Broader study findings: A prior analysis recorded that most TCR beta V segments were productive about 87% or about 30% of the time. HLA-A and HLA-B allele assignments for most subjects were reportedly predicted accurately using TCR beta sequences.

Material for sequencing was PBMCs. This chain links TRBV27 with TRBJ2-7, with TRBD1 as a possible D gene (6 bases). The sequence was obtained from a woman between 18 and 29 years old in good health and CMV-seronegative. The CDR3 sequence is CASRDFRDNYEQYF. Here the CDR3 DNA reads TGTGCCAGCAGGGATTTTCGGGACAACTACGAGCAGTACTTC.